This T cell receptor beta chain is from a study of blood T cells in healthy people across ages (dated by TCRdb to between 2014 and 2017). Notes on the research overall: In model experiments, template switching captured roughly one uniquely barcoded TCR beta cDNA molecule for every two T cells. To avoid experimental bias, donors of different ages were spread randomly across the sequencing lanes. Donors were grouped into four age groups: young (average 16 years), middle-aged (roughly 38), aged (about 60) and long-lived (less than 85). Two additional independent replicas of 1 million unique cDNA reads from the same blood draw were analyzed for two donors (one aged 18 to 30 and one aged 80 or older). To track age-related changes in TCR beta repertoire diversity, the study relied on deep sequencing normalized with unique cDNA molecular identifiers.

Libraries were built with 5' RACE. For sequencing, an Illumina HiSeq 2500 was employed. A second PCR of about 6 to 11 cycles was run with a J-beta primer mix and a sample-barcoded 5' primer. A template-switch 5' adaptor carrying 12 random nucleotides introduced a unique molecular identifier onto each TCR beta cDNA molecule. At least 3 million CDR3-containing paired-end reads were obtained from each sample. First-strand cDNA synthesis was performed from all RNA using the Mint cDNA synthesis kit, with priming by a TRBC-specific oligonucleotide. Following uracil-DNA glycosylase treatment, all cDNA underwent a first 18-cycle PCR with the universal primers M1SS and BC2_uni_R. The authors' pipeline ran thus. Each sample was normalized by randomly selecting 1 million high-quality reads, each carrying a distinct molecular identifier. Instead of being binned into consensus sequences, reads that shared molecular identifiers were thrown out. MiTCR, with a Q25 quality threshold and the strictest error-elimination algorithm, was used for CDR3 identification, clonotype clustering and error correction. A nonparametric unseen species model using Euler transformation provided a lower-bound estimate of total TCR beta diversity. The raw public reads went through TCRdb reprocessing: fastp at Q25, MiXCR clone calling, in-frame beta chains kept. Every entry covers one CDR3 protein and lists the most common genes and DNA from its rows. TCRdb's processing, not the study's, gives the V and J calls here. This sample is represented by 1.5 million to 2 million distinct CDR3 sequences; roughly 30% of them were singletons. The ten largest clones represent approximately 10% of the sample.

Including cysteine and phenylalanine, the CDR3 has 15 amino acids. Here the CDR3 DNA is all that survives: 45 bases in frame from base 1. Taken from the germline V gene (reference sequence), the CDR1 and CDR2 loops are MNHEY and SMNVEV. V drops 8 bases and J drops 5 bases, leaving 20 bases in between. Overall study results and their limits: Compared with the aged group, the long-lived group had more naive CD4+ T cells, fewer expanded clones and increased TCR diversity, suggesting age selection. Because the CMV infection status of the donors was unknown, age-related changes in expanded clonotypes may potentially have been confounded. Bulk unsorted PBMC profiling prevented conclusive comparison of naive and antigen-experienced compartments. There was a strong correlation between observed TCR beta diversity and the percentage of naive T cells measured by flow cytometry. Estimates of total diversity from one million sequenced T cells were regarded as lower bounds and underestimates. As age increased, observed TCR beta diversity per million T cells dropped in a roughly linear way, and a significant reduction was already evident by age 40.

Systemically healthy Caucasian individuals from Russia, 39 in total and aged roughly 6 to 100 years, were included as donors. Each donor gave roughly 11 milliliters of peripheral blood, drawn into EDTA-treated Vacutainer tubes. PBMCs were isolated by Ficoll-Paque density-gradient centrifugation, with at least 7 million obtained per sample. Total RNA was extracted from PBMCs with Trizol reagent, with at least 6 micrograms obtained per sample. For every donor, flow cytometry on a PBMC aliquot measured the percentage of naive CD45RAhigh/CD27high T cells. For this clonotype: The antigen it recognizes is unknown. Base qualities are not at hand, and no much larger clone is one base apart.

The sample comprised blood. Recombination connected TRBV27 to TRBJ2-3, and TRBD2 may be the D gene, going by 6 matching bases. This clonotype was sampled from a woman aged 25-40 years in good health. The CDR3 loop reads CASDNAGGPRDTQYF. The sequenced DNA is TGTGCCAGCGACAACGCCGGAGGGCCTAGAGATACGCAGTATTTT.